This T cell receptor (beta chain) was recorded in a study of blood T cell repertoires in COVID-19. Study-level background: The study drew acute and convalescent COVID-19 samples from the United States, Italy and Spain. Sources were T cells, B-cell-depleted T cells, or PBMCs; the material itself was cDNA or gDNA.

As handled by the study authors: Estimation of nucleated cell counts relied on the amplification of reference gene primers. Some clones are missing from TCRdb's copy, which holds only in-frame ones; the method was immunoSEQ multiplex PCR. The DNA was the basis for D and trimming; V, J and clone size are from that table. The repertoire holds more than 100,000 clones, less than 75% seen once, with more than 0.75% in the top ten. The V gene lost 4 bases and the J gene lost 7 bases, with 8 bases spanning the gap. The CDR3 length is 13 residues. The germline gives CDR1 MGHRA, CDR2 YSYEKL. The specimen sequenced was peripheral blood. This chain joins TRBV4-1 and TRBJ1-6; D gene uncertain. The receptor was derived from a human donor with acute or convalescent COVID-19. The donor label of this sample is uncertain. The DNA for the CDR3 is TGCGCCAGCAGCCGAGACCGGAATTCACCCCTCCACTTT. This sequence encodes CASSRDRNSPLHF.